These 26 T cell receptor beta chains were sequenced from one sample in a study of CD8+ T cells in alopecia areata. It was cDNA, reverse transcribed from extracted RNA, that served as the sequencing template. Assay used: immunoSEQ multiplex PCR; TCRdb lists only in-frame clones, some missing. The top ten hold approximately 1.2% of the sample, which has hundreds of thousands of clones, 67% seen once. Sequenced here: CD4+ T cells sorted from blood, sampled at week 0. These receptors were taken from a human donor with alopecia areata.

This clone was counted a single time. The rearrangement links TRBV6-4 to TRBJ1-2, with D possibly matching TRBD1 (6 bases). The CDR3 length is 14 residues. Trimming pared 4 bases from V and 4 bases from J, leaving 13 bases between. Germline assignment: CDR1 MRHNA and CDR2 SNTAGT. Here the CDR3 reads CASSGTGNRYGYTF. The CDR3 region has the DNA TGTGCCAGCAGTGGAACAGGGAATCGCTATGGCTACACCTTC.

The chain is built from TRBV9 and TRBJ1-2, with TRBD1 matching over 7 bases. Germline V lookup: CDR1 SGDLS, CDR2 YYNGEE. There are 14 residues in the CDR3. The V segment lost 4 bases and the J segment 4 bases; nucleotides outside the gene matches: 7. The CDR3 DNA is TGTGCCAGCAGCCCGGGACAGCCGCGCTATGGCTACACCTTC. This codes for CASSPGQPRYGYTF.

The chain couples TRBV6-5 to TRBJ2-5; D ambiguous. The V gene's germline CDR1 is MNHEY and CDR2 SVGAGI. The ends were cut back, 6 bases at V and 5 bases at J, with 10 bases in the middle. This CDR3 spans 12 amino acids. CDR3 protein: CASSPIGETQYF. DNA for the CDR3: TGTGCCAGCAGCCCGATAGGGGAGACCCAGTACTTC.

The chain combines TRBV2 with TRBJ2-4, with TRBD1 matching 7 bases. Germline V gives CDR1 SNHLY, CDR2 FYNNEI. The CDR3 totals 14 residues. V trimming: 8 bases; J trimming: 8 bases; junction bases outside the gene matches: 12. CDR3 coding DNA: TGTGCCAGCCAGAGGGGGCGCGATCTCCACATTCAGTACTTC. This codes for CASQRGRDLHIQYF.

This clone was counted at least ten times. The rearrangement links TRBV4-2 to TRBJ1-2; unclear D gene. The CDR3 totals 16 residues. V lost 0 bases to trimming and J lost 6 bases, with 17 bases between them. Germline V gene lookup returns CDR1 LGHNA and CDR2 YNFKEQ. DNA for the CDR3: TGTGCCAGCAGCCAAGAATCAGGTTCTATTGGGGATGGCTACACCTTC. Amino acid sequence: CASSQESGSIGDGYTF.

This clone was observed a single time. The chain links TRBV30 to TRBJ2-7, with D perhaps matching TRBD1 (6 bases). The V end was cut by 8 bases, the J end by 2 bases, with 13 bases between. CDR1 and CDR2 (germline): GTSNPN, SVGIG (reference sequence). The CDR3 covers 12 residues. CDR3 nucleotide sequence: TGTGCCCAACAGGGTTCTACCTACGAGCAGTACTTC. It yields the protein CAQQGSTYEQYF.

Here the CDR3 reads CAWSVFKGQGTDTQYF. The CDR3 bases are TGTGCCTGGAGTGTGTTCAAGGGACAGGGGACAGATACGCAGTATTTT. The rearrangement joins TRBV30 to TRBJ2-3, with 10 positions matching TRBD1. Germline values: CDR1 GTSNPN, CDR2 SVGIG (reference sequence). This CDR3 is 16 amino acids long. V lost 0 bases to trimming and J lost 3 bases; unmatched junction nucleotides: 6. Full variable domain (missing parts from reference TRBV30 and TRBJ2-3): SQTIHQWPATLVQPVGSPLSLECTVEGTSNPNLYWYRQAAGRGLQLLFYSVGIGQISSEVPQNLSASRPQDRQFILSSKKLLLSDSGFYLCAWSVFKGQGTDTQYFGPGTRLTVL.

The chain recombines TRBV2 with TRBJ2-7, with D possibly called TRBD1 or TRBD2 (5 bases each). This CDR3 comprises 15 residues. Germline V gives CDR1 SNHLY, CDR2 FYNNEI. V dropped 1 base and J dropped 6 bases, with 16 bases sitting between them. In nucleotides, the CDR3 is TGTGCCAGCAGTGAAGTAAGGGGACCAGATAGCGAGCAGTACTTC. Translation gives CASSEVRGPDSEQYF.

The chain joins TRBV29-1 to TRBJ2-1; TRBD1 aligns across 9 bases. V shed 7 bases and J 5 bases; nucleotides not matched to a gene: 6. The CDR3 is 13 amino acids. Germline lookup yields CDR1 SQVTM and CDR2 ANQGSEA. The chain's CDR3 is CSARGQGNNEQFF. The CDR3 DNA is TGCAGCGCCAGGGGACAGGGAAACAATGAGCAGTTCTTC.

The rearrangement links TRBV29-1 to TRBJ2-1, with 8 bases matching TRBD2. Trimming cost V 7 bases and J 4 bases; bases outside gene matches: 12. From germline, CDR1 is SQVTM and CDR2 ANQGSEA. The CDR3 has 15 amino acids. CDR3 bases: TGCAGCGCCCGACGGGGGGGGTTTTTGTACAATGAGCAGTTCTTC. Translation: CSARRGGFLYNEQFF.

The V gene is TRBV29-1, the J gene TRBJ1-1, with a tentative D call TRBD1 (5 bases). Germline V gene sequence: CDR1 SQVTM, CDR2 ANQGSEA. CDR3 size: 11 residues. The CDR3 reads CSGGTNTEAFF. The CDR3 region has the DNA TGCAGTGGGGGGACGAACACTGAAGCTTTCTTT.

Of note for this clone: The sample holds other DNA sequences that translate to the same CDR3. This rearrangement joins TRBV18 to TRBJ2-1; weak D call: TRBD2 (5 bases). The CDR3 totals 12 residues. In germline, CDR1 is KGHSH, CDR2 LQKENI. V lost 2 bases and J lost 8, with 7 bases in between. The chain's CDR3 is CASSPFGDEQFF. In nucleotides, the CDR3 is TGTGCCAGCTCACCATTCGGGGATGAGCAGTTCTTC. Full variable domain (rest looked up from reference TRBV18 and TRBJ2-1): NAGVMQNPRHLVRRRGQEARLRCSPMKGHSHVYWYRQLPEEGLKFMVYLQKENIIDESGMPKERFSAEFPKEGPSILRIQQVVRGDSAAYFCASSPFGDEQFFGPGTRLTVL.

The chain couples TRBV30 to TRBJ1-4; D may be TRBD1 (5 bases). This CDR3 is 14 amino acids long. Per the germline V gene, CDR1 is GTSNPN and CDR2 is SVGIG (reference sequence). Trimming took 5 bases from V and 7 from J, leaving 17 bases between them. CDR3: CAWDNRDRGEKLFF. CDR3 nucleotide sequence: TGTGCCTGGGATAATCGGGACCGGGGTGAAAAACTGTTTTTT.

This chain links TRBV9 with TRBJ2-6; TRBD2 aligns across 9 bases. CDR1 and CDR2 from the germline V gene are SGDLS and YYNGEE. Trimming at V came to 0 bases and at J to 0 bases, leaving 7 bases not matched to a gene. This CDR3 spans 19 amino acids. CDR3 amino acids: CASSVVPLAGNSGANVLTF. The CDR3 DNA sequence: TGTGCCAGCAGCGTAGTCCCCCTAGCGGGGAACTCTGGGGCCAACGTCCTGACTTTC.

The chain employs TRBV2 and TRBJ2-1, with 11 nucleotides matching TRBD2. The V gene end was trimmed by 4 bases and the J gene end by 4 bases; junction bases not matched to a gene: 12. CDR3 length: 18 residues. The germline CDR1 and CDR2 sequences are SNHLY and FYNNEI. CDR3 bases: TGTGCCAGCAGTGTCGGTCCTCCGACTAGCGGGATGTACAATGAGCAGTTCTTC. Its translation is CASSVGPPTSGMYNEQFF.

The CDR3 loop is CASSPFGAKVNEQYF. CDR3 nucleotides: TGTGCCAGCAGCCCTTTTGGGGCAAAGGTAAACGAGCAGTACTTC. This sequence joins TRBV7-2 and TRBJ2-7; perhaps TRBD1 as D (5 bases). The CDR3 contains 15 residues. The V and J ends lost 5 bases and 5 bases respectively, with 19 bases between them. The V gene's germline CDR1 is SGHTA and CDR2 FQGNSA.

In DNA form, the CDR3 reads TGTGCCTGGATCCCAAAAGGCAGGTCTTATGGCTACACCTTC. Protein: CAWIPKGRSYGYTF. The V call is TRBV30, the J call TRBJ1-2; the D is unclear. Per the germline V gene, CDR1 is GTSNPN and CDR2 is SVGIG (reference sequence). V dropped 4 bases and J dropped 5 bases, with 17 bases sitting between them. CDR3 length: 14 residues.

This clone came up once. V and J are TRBV30 and TRBJ2-6; TRBD1 might be the D (6 bases). The CDR3 is 17 amino acids. Trimming took off 0 bases at V and 0 bases at J, with 12 bases between the two ends. CDR1 GTSNPN and CDR2 SVGIG come from the germline V gene (reference sequence). The CDR3 loop is CAWSVRGQLSGANVLTF. CDR3 DNA: TGTGCCTGGAGTGTAAGGGGACAACTCTCTGGGGCCAACGTCCTGACTTTC.

This chain uses TRBV30 with TRBJ1-1; D call uncertain. Trimming took 0 bases from V and 3 from J, leaving 8 bases between them. The CDR3 is 13 amino acids. The V gene's germline CDR1 is GTSNPN and CDR2 SVGIG (reference sequence). CDR3 sequence reads: CAWSVQGYTEAFF. The DNA of the CDR3 is TGTGCCTGGAGTGTACAAGGGTACACTGAAGCTTTCTTT.

This clone was observed a few times. The chain combines TRBV14 with TRBJ2-6, with D possibly matching TRBD2 (6 bases). V shed 1 base and J shed 2 bases, with 15 bases lying between them. Germline V gene lookup returns CDR1 SGHDN and CDR2 FVKESK. The CDR3 covers 18 residues. CDR3 sequence (DNA): TGTGCCAGCAGCCAAGGGAGGGGACTGCGGCCTGGGGCCAACGTCCTGACTTTC. Translated: CASSQGRGLRPGANVLTF.

This chain joins TRBV5-1 and TRBJ1-1; D is undetermined. The CDR3 sequence is 13 residues long. Germline V gene data show CDR1 as SGHRS and CDR2 as YFSETQ. The V end was cut by 0 bases, the J end by 6 bases, with 9 bases between. CDR3 nucleotides: TGCGCCAGCAGCTTGGTACTGGCAGCTGAAGCTTTCTTT. As protein: CASSLVLAAEAFF.

The chain employs TRBV29-1 and TRBJ1-4; 8 bases fit TRBD1. V lost 3 bases and J lost 7; bases outside the gene matches: 1. The CDR3 runs 12 residues. CDR1 and CDR2 from the germline V gene are SQVTM and ANQGSEA. The CDR3 region is CSVETGVEKLFF. CDR3 bases: TGCAGCGTTGAGACAGGGGTTGAAAAACTGTTTTTT.

This rearrangement joins TRBV7-2 to TRBJ1-2, with D uncertain. CDR1 is SGHTA and CDR2 is FQGNSA in the germline V gene. With 0 bases removed from V and 3 bases from J, the gap between germline ends came to 8 bases. CDR3 length equals 14 residues. The CDR3 sequence: CASSLAGGYYGYTF. In nucleotides, the CDR3 is TGTGCCAGCAGCTTAGCCGGCGGCTACTATGGCTACACCTTC.

V and J are TRBV19 and TRBJ2-4; D may match TRBD1 or TRBD2 (5 bases each). Germline V gives CDR1 LNHDA, CDR2 SQIVND (reference sequence). The CDR3 consists of 15 residues. V gave up 3 bases and J gave up 4 bases, with 13 bases separating them. The CDR3: CASSISGTVKNIQYF. CDR3 bases: TGTGCCAGTAGTATCTCCGGGACGGTGAAAAACATTCAGTACTTC.

This chain connects TRBV6-4 to TRBJ2-3, with D uncertain. V lost 3 bases, J lost 2 bases, and 6 bases lay in between. The V gene's germline CDR1 is MRHNA and CDR2 SNTAGT. The CDR3 consists of 13 residues. CDR3 loop: CASSEDNTDTQYF. CDR3 nucleotide sequence: TGTGCCAGCAGTGAAGACAACACAGATACGCAGTATTTT.

A note on this clone: The same CDR3 arises from other DNA sequences in this sample as well. V and J are TRBV29-1 and TRBJ1-2; 8 bases are shared with TRBD1. V shed 5 bases, J shed 7 bases, and the junction held 6 bases outside the gene matches. The CDR3 extends over 12 amino acids. Germline V CDR1 and CDR2: SQVTM, ANQGSEA. CDR3 protein: CSVSDRGFGYTF. CDR3 bases: TGCAGCGTTTCCGACAGGGGTTTTGGCTACACCTTC.